Following are 30 T cell receptor beta chains from one sample sequenced in a study of shared clonotypes between healthy human individuals. Sequenced by immunoSEQ multiplex PCR; TCRdb stores in-frame clones only, minus some. The table has roughly 200,000 clones, 65% to 70% seen once. The sequenced sample consisted of memory CD4+ T cells sorted from blood. The subset: CD45RA-negative fraction. The source of these receptors is a man aged 25 to 40 in good health.

This clone was counted a few times. The chain couples TRBV7-7 to TRBJ2-1, with D tentatively TRBD2 (6 bases). CDR1 is SSHAT, CDR2 FNYEAQ, per germline (reference sequence). The CDR3 loop spans 17 amino acids. V was shortened by 5 bases and J by 0 bases, with 17 bases between the two germline ends. The CDR3 sequence: CASSQRASASSYNEQFF. As DNA, the CDR3 is TGTGCCAGCAGCCAACGCGCTAGCGCGAGCTCCTACAATGAGCAGTTCTTC.

The chain couples TRBV7-6 to TRBJ2-3; 9 nucleotides agree with TRBD2. Trimming removed 3 bases from V and 0 bases from J; junction bases left unmatched: 7. CDR1 and CDR2 (germline): SGHVS, FNYEAQ. The CDR3 is made up of 17 amino acids. As DNA, the CDR3 is TGTGCCAGCAGCTTCCCCTCTGCGGGAGGGAGCACAGATACGCAGTATTTT. Its translation is CASSFPSAGGSTDTQYF.

The chain recombines TRBV4-1 with TRBJ2-2; weak D call: TRBD2 (6 bases). Trimming pared 0 bases from V and 4 bases from J, leaving 12 bases between. This CDR3 has 16 amino acids. In germline, CDR1 is MGHRA, CDR2 YSYEKL. The CDR3 nucleotides read TGCGCCAGCAGCCAAGATACAGGACTATTCACCGGGGAGCTGTTTTTT. Its protein product is CASSQDTGLFTGELFF.

The V and J genes are TRBV7-8 and TRBJ2-1; 7 bases agree with TRBD2. V lost 7 bases to trimming and J lost 9 bases; unmatched junction nucleotides: 15. The CDR3 runs to 15 residues. CDR1 and CDR2 (germline): SGHVS, FQNEAQ. CDR3 sequence: CASNSAVGREAEQFF. In DNA form, the CDR3 reads TGTGCCAGCAACTCCGCAGTGGGACGGGAGGCTGAGCAGTTCTTC.

The chain uses TRBV6-5 and TRBJ2-7; the D call may be TRBD1 or TRBD2 (7 bases each). With 6 bases removed from V and 4 bases from J, the gap between germline ends came to 16 bases. This CDR3 spans 14 amino acids. Germline CDR1 MNHEY, CDR2 SVGAGI. Here the CDR3 reads CASRTRQGGYEQYF. CDR3 bases: TGTGCCAGCAGAACGCGACAGGGAGGGTACGAGCAGTACTTC.

This chain uses TRBV29-1 with TRBJ2-7; D uncertain. The germline gives CDR1 SQVTM, CDR2 ANQGSEA. The V gene lost 1 base and the J gene lost 5 bases, with 6 bases spanning the gap. This CDR3 is built from 11 residues. In nucleotides, the CDR3 is TGCAGCGTTGAAGGGCTCGACGAGCAGTACTTC. Translation: CSVEGLDEQYF.

CDR3 coding DNA: TGCAGCGTTGTGACAGGGGAAGGGGGGAGCTCCTACGAGCAGTACTTC. It is translated as CSVVTGEGGSSYEQYF. The rearrangement joins TRBV29-1 to TRBJ2-7; 8 bases are shared with TRBD1. V trimming: 4 bases; J trimming: 0 bases; junction bases outside the gene matches: 11. This CDR3 is built from 16 residues. CDR1 is SQVTM and CDR2 is ANQGSEA in the germline V gene.

About this clone: Its ends do not fully match the called genes, so a read error is possible. This chain links TRBV7-7 with TRBJ2-1, with a weak D call TRBD1 (7 bases). The V gene's germline CDR1 is SSHAT and CDR2 FNYEAQ (reference sequence). The CDR3 has 15 residues. CDR3 sequence reads: CASSRGSGGYNEQFF. The CDR3 region has the DNA TGTGCTAGCAGCCGGGGGTCAGGGGGCTACAATGAGCAGTTCTTC.

CDR3 in DNA: TGTGCCAGCAGGTATGGGGCCGCAGATACGCAGTATTTT. It yields the protein CASRYGAADTQYF. This rearrangement joins TRBV6-1 to TRBJ2-3; D is perhaps TRBD1 (5 bases). V was shortened by 6 bases and J by 4 bases, with 11 bases between the two germline ends. CDR3 length: 13 residues. Germline V gives CDR1 MNHNS, CDR2 SASEGT.

V gene TRBV7-3 combines with J gene TRBJ2-6, with no clear D. Germline V gene sequence: CDR1 SGHTA, CDR2 FQGTGA. The CDR3 is 16 amino acids. Trimming took 2 bases from V and 0 from J, leaving 8 bases between them. CDR3 sequence (DNA): TGTGCCAGCAGCTTAGGACGGATCTCTGGGGCCAACGTCCTGACTTTC. Translating it yields CASSLGRISGANVLTF.

This clone was counted between two and nine times. The V call is TRBV19, the J call TRBJ1-5, with TRBD1 matching over 9 bases. The germline gives CDR1 LNHDA, CDR2 SQIVND (reference sequence). The CDR3 loop spans 12 amino acids. V was clipped by 11 bases and J by 7 bases; unmatched bases: 6. The CDR3 DNA sequence: TGTGCCGGTGGGACAGGGCGACAGCCCCAGCATTTT. Protein sequence: CAGGTGRQPQHF.

The rearrangement links TRBV5-4 to TRBJ1-5; no firm D call. The V and J ends lost 4 bases and 3 bases respectively, with 14 bases between them. This CDR3 is 15 amino acids long. The germline V gene has CDR1 SGHNT and CDR2 YYREEE (reference sequence). The CDR3 DNA reads as TGTGCCAGCAGCCTGGTGGGTGTGAACAATCAGCCCCAGCATTTT. Translating gives CASSLVGVNNQPQHF.

J is TRBJ2-1 and V is TRBV4-1; no definite D call. The CDR3 is 14 amino acids. The ends were cut back, 1 base at V and 6 bases at J, with 10 bases in the middle. The germline V gene encodes CDR1 MGHRA and CDR2 YSYEKL. The CDR3 region is CASSQVVTTNEQFF. DNA of the CDR3: TGCGCCAGCAGCCAAGTTGTGACAACCAATGAGCAGTTCTTC.

The rearrangement joins TRBV27 to TRBJ2-1; a weak D match, TRBD2 (5 bases). The CDR3 runs to 14 residues. The germline CDR1 and CDR2 sequences are MNHEY and SMNVEV (reference sequence). Trimming removed 10 bases from V and 8 bases from J, with 21 bases in between. The CDR3 coding sequence is TGTGCCACCGCGACGGGCCAAGCGGTCGATGAGCAGTTCTTC. It codes for CATATGQAVDEQFF.

This chain joins TRBV11-3 and TRBJ2-1, with D unclear. In germline, CDR1 is SGHNT, CDR2 YENEEA. With 4 bases removed from V and 7 bases from J, the gap between germline ends came to 11 bases. The CDR3 is 13 amino acids. The CDR3 here is CASSSEQRNEQFF. The CDR3 region has the DNA TGTGCCAGCAGCTCCGAACAGAGAAATGAGCAGTTCTTC.

V gene TRBV5-5 combines with J gene TRBJ2-7; weak D call: TRBD1 (5 bases). The CDR3 covers 15 residues. The V and J ends lost 0 bases and 4 bases respectively, with 14 bases between them. Germline V gene sequence: CDR1 SGHKS, CDR2 YYEKEE (reference sequence). The CDR3 sequence is CASSLAGSKDYEQYF. CDR3 DNA: TGTGCCAGCAGCTTGGCAGGGTCCAAGGATTACGAGCAGTACTTC.

This sequence joins TRBV9 and TRBJ2-4; TRBD2 agrees at 12 bases. CDR1 is SGDLS, CDR2 YYNGEE, per germline. V lost 4 bases to trimming and J lost 4 bases; unmatched junction nucleotides: 6. This CDR3 has 16 residues. The CDR3 spells CASSSKTSGGKNIQYF. In DNA, the CDR3 is TGTGCCAGCAGCTCGAAGACTAGCGGGGGTAAAAACATTCAGTACTTC.

This chain joins TRBV5-4 and TRBJ2-3; 8 bases are a match to TRBD2. Germline CDR1 SGHNT, CDR2 YYREEE (reference sequence). The CDR3 is made up of 14 amino acids. Germline trimming cut 2 bases from V and 2 bases from J; bases unmatched to any gene: 1. CDR3 loop: CASSFGRATDTQYF. The DNA for the CDR3 is TGTGCCAGCAGCTTCGGGAGGGCCACAGATACGCAGTATTTT.

V is TRBV7-2 and J is TRBJ2-2; maybe TRBD2 (6 bases). The germline gives CDR1 SGHTA, CDR2 FQGNSA. The CDR3 contains 14 residues. V lost 4 bases and J lost 6, with 12 bases in between. The DNA for the CDR3 is TGTGCCAGCAGCTCCGTAGCGGTGGCCGGGGAGCTGTTTTTT. This codes for CASSSVAVAGELFF.

This clone was found once. The CDR3 DNA reads as TGTGCCAGCAGTTCGGACAGGGGAAAGAACACCATATATTTT. This translates into CASSSDRGKNTIYF. This rearrangement joins TRBV27 to TRBJ1-3; 9 bases match TRBD1. The CDR3 consists of 14 residues. In germline, CDR1 is MNHEY, CDR2 SMNVEV (reference sequence). With 4 bases clipped from V and 7 bases from J, the junction kept 5 bases outside the gene matches.

V is TRBV2 and J is TRBJ2-5, with D perhaps matching TRBD2 (5 bases). The germline gives CDR1 SNHLY, CDR2 FYNNEI. Between the trimmed V and J ends, which lost 1 base and 2 bases, there was a span of 11 bases. This CDR3 has 15 residues. CDR3 region: CASSEDVGDQETQYF. The DNA for the CDR3 is TGTGCCAGCAGTGAAGACGTCGGGGATCAAGAGACCCAGTACTTC.

This clone showed up just a few times. This chain joins TRBV5-1 and TRBJ2-2, with 7 bases fitting TRBD1. Per the germline V gene, CDR1 is SGHRS and CDR2 is YFSETQ. CDR3 length: 14 amino acids. J gave up 1 base and V 4 bases, and 1 base lay outside the gene matches. The CDR3 nucleotides are TGCGCCAGCAGCAACAGGGGGAACACCGGGGAGCTGTTTTTT. Its translation is CASSNRGNTGELFF.

V usage is TRBV7-9 and J usage is TRBJ2-6; 10 bases match TRBD1. Germline CDR1 SEHNR, CDR2 FQNEAQ (reference sequence). CDR3 size: 17 residues. V dropped 3 bases and J dropped 0; count of bases not matched to a gene: 2. The CDR3 DNA reads as TGTGCCAGCAGCTTTGGGGACAGGGGCTCTGGGGCCAACGTCCTGACTTTC. Translated: CASSFGDRGSGANVLTF.

This chain links TRBV9 with TRBJ2-5; 16 nucleotides align to TRBD2. Germline CDR1 is SGDLS and CDR2 is YYNGEE. J gave up 0 bases and V 3 bases, and 8 bases lay outside the gene matches. This CDR3 comprises 19 residues. CDR3 nucleotide sequence: TGTGCCAGCAGCGCGGGGGGACTAGCGGGAGGGCAGTACCAAGAGACCCAGTACTTC. Its protein product is CASSAGGLAGGQYQETQYF.

The J gene is TRBJ1-2, the V gene TRBV14, with 9 bases aligning to TRBD1. Trimming at V came to 6 bases and at J to 7 bases, leaving 6 bases not matched to a gene. This CDR3 contains 13 residues. Germline V gene sequence: CDR1 SGHDN, CDR2 FVKESK. The CDR3 sequence is CASSFDRGAGYTF. In nucleotides, the CDR3 is TGTGCCAGCAGTTTCGACAGGGGGGCTGGCTACACCTTC.

This chain joins TRBV18 and TRBJ1-4; TRBD1 matches 7 bases. The CDR3 is 16 residues long. After removal of 4 bases from V and 7 bases from J, the junction contained 12 bases not matched to a gene. From germline, CDR1 is KGHSH and CDR2 LQKENI. For the CDR3, the DNA is TGTGCCAGCTCACACCCTTCACAGGGGAGGGCTGAAAAACTGTTTTTT. Its translation: CASSHPSQGRAEKLFF.

The V and J genes are TRBV18 and TRBJ2-3, with a possible D match to TRBD2 (6 bases). This CDR3 spans 18 amino acids. The V and J ends lost 1 base and 2 bases respectively, with 19 bases between them. Germline assignment: CDR1 KGHSH and CDR2 LQKENI. The CDR3 spells CASSPRLSREQNTDTQYF. CDR3 nucleotide sequence: TGTGCCAGCTCACCACGTCTGTCGCGGGAACAGAACACAGATACGCAGTATTTT.

The chain is built from TRBV29-1 and TRBJ1-1; D possibly corresponds to TRBD1 (5 bases). The ends were cut back, 7 bases at V and 6 bases at J, with 15 bases in the middle. The CDR3 covers 12 residues. Germline-derived CDR1 and CDR2 are SQVTM and ANQGSEA. In nucleotides, the CDR3 is TGCAGCGCAGACGACAGTCGGGCTGAAGCTTTCTTT. This sequence encodes CSADDSRAEAFF.

This chain links TRBV11-3 with TRBJ2-1, with 8 bases that match TRBD2. V lost 5 bases to trimming and J lost 8 bases; unmatched junction nucleotides: 11. Germline values: CDR1 SGHNT, CDR2 YENEEA. This CDR3 spans 15 amino acids. The CDR3 is CASSRRAGARDEQFF. The CDR3 DNA sequence: TGTGCCAGCAGCCGTCGAGCGGGAGCAAGGGATGAGCAGTTCTTC.

The genes are TRBV11-2 and TRBJ2-5, with 8 positions matching TRBD2. The CDR3 is 15 amino acids. CDR1 and CDR2 (germline): SGHAT, FQNNGV. After removal of 6 bases from V and 0 bases from J, the junction contained 6 bases not matched to a gene. The CDR3: CASSSLLADQETQYF. The CDR3 DNA follows: TGTGCCAGCAGTTCTTTACTAGCGGACCAAGAGACCCAGTACTTC.